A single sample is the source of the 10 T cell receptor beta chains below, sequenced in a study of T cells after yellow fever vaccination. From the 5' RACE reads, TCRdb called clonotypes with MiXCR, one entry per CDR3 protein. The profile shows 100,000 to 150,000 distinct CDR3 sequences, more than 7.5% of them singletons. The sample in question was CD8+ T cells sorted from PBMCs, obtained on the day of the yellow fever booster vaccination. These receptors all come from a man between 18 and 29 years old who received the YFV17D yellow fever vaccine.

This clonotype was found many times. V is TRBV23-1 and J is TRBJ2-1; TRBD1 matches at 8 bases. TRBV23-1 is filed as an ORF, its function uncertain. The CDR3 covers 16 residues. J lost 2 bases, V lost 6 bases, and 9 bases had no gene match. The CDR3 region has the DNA TGCGCCAGCAGGGGTGAACGGACAGGGCCCTACAATGAGCAGTTCTTC. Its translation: CASRGERTGPYNEQFF.

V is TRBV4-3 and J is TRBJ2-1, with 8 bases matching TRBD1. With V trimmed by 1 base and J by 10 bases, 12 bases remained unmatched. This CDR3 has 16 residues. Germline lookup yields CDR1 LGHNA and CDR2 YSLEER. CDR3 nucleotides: TGCGCCAGCAGCCAAGTTGGGCAGGGGGCTTTGGGCGAGCAGTTCTTC. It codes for CASSQVGQGALGEQFF.

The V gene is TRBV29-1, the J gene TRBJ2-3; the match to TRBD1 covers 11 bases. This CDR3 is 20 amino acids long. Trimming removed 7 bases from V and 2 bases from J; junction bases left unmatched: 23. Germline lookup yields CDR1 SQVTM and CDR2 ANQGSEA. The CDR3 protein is CSGTGGAEFSGVSLTDTQYF. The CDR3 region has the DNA TGCAGCGGGACAGGGGGCGCTGAGTTTAGCGGGGTTTCCCTCACAGATACGCAGTATTTT.

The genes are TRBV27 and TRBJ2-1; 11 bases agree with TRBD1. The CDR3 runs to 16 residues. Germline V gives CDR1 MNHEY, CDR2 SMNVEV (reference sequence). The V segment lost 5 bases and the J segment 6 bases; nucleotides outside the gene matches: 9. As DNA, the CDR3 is TGTGCCAGCAGTCGCCTGGGACAGGGGGGATTCAATGAGCAGTTCTTC. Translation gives CASSRLGQGGFNEQFF.

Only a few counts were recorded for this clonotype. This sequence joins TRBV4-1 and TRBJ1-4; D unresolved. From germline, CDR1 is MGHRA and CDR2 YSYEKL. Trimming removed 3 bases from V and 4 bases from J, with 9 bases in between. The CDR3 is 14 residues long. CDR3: CASSHGGSNEKLFF. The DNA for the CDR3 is TGCGCCAGCAGCCATGGAGGGAGTAATGAAAAACTGTTTTTT.

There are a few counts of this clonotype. CDR3 amino acids: CASSVTGLYNEQFF. The DNA for the CDR3 is TGTGCCAGCAGTGTGACAGGGCTCTACAATGAGCAGTTCTTC. V and J are TRBV25-1 and TRBJ2-1; TRBD1 matches 7 bases. Germline V lookup: CDR1 MGHDK, CDR2 SYGVNS. The V segment lost 4 bases and the J segment 3 bases; nucleotides outside the gene matches: 3. There are 14 residues in the CDR3. The full variable domain, with the rest looked up from reference TRBV25-1 and TRBJ2-1, is EADIYQTPRYLVIGTGKKITLECSQTMGHDKMYWYQQDPGMELHLIHYSYGVNSTEKGDLSSESTVSRIRTEHFPLTLESARPSHTSQYLCASSVTGLYNEQFFGPGTRLTVL.

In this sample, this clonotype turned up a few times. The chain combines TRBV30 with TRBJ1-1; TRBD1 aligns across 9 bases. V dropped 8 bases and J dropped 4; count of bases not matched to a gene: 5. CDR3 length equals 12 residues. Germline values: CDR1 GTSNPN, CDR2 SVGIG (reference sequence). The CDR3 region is CAREQGATEAFF. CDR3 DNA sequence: TGTGCCCGTGAACAGGGGGCCACTGAAGCTTTCTTT.

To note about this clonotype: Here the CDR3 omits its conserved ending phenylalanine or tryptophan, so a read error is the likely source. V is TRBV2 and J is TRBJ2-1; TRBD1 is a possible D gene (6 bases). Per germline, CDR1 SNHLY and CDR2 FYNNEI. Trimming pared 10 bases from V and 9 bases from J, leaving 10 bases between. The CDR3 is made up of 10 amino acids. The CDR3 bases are TGTGCCATCCTCAGGGGTGAGCAGTTCTCC. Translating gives CAILRGEQFS.

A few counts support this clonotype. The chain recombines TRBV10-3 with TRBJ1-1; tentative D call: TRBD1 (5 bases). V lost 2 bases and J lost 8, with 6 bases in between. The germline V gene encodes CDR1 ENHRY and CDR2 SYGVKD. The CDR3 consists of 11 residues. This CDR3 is CAISEAGEAFF. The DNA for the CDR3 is TGTGCCATCAGTGAGGCAGGGGAAGCTTTCTTT.

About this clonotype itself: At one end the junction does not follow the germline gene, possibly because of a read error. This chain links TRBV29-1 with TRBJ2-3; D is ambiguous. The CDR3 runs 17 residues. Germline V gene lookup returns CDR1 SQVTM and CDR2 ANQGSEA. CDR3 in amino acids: CSVEELGRFRYTDTLYF. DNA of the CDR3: TGCAGCGTTGAAGAACTGGGCAGGTTCAGATACACAGATACGCTGTATTTT.